The clone carrying this T cell receptor beta chain has a handful of counts. Its matching antigen is unknown. The sample is drawn from a study of shared clonotypes between healthy human individuals. The overall study: Ranging from 18 to 49 in age, donors were two women and three men. Used for every donor were three CD4 naive, three CD4 memory, two CD8 naive and one CD8 memory plate.

Sequenced by immunoSEQ multiplex PCR; TCRdb stores in-frame clones only, minus some. The table records about 660,000 clones, less than 85% of them present only once. The J segment lost 5 bases and the V segment lost 0 bases, leaving 2 bases of the junction unmatched. CDR3 length: 15 residues. Germline-derived CDR1 and CDR2 are LNHNV and YYDKDF (reference sequence). Broader study findings: Naive CD4 clonotype sharing across several donors was approximately 5%.

The specimen was memory CD4+ T cells sorted from blood. Sample subset: CD45RA-negative fraction. This chain uses TRBV15 with TRBJ1-4; 8 bases are a match to TRBD1. The source of this sequence is a woman in her 30s in good health. For the CDR3, the DNA is TGTGCCACCAGCAGAGAAGGGACAGGCAATGAAAAACTGTTTTTT. It yields the protein CATSREGTGNEKLFF.